The clone carrying this T cell receptor beta chain was seen a handful of times. Its target is not known. From germline, CDR1 is SGHRS and CDR2 YFSETQ. The CDR3 sequence is 12 residues long. The V and J ends lost 2 bases and 3 bases respectively, with 5 bases between them. This specimen belongs to a study of blood T cells in healthy people across ages. Overall study findings and caveats: More naive CD4+ cells and higher diversity marked long-lived donors relative to aged donors. TCR beta diversity, measured per million T cells, fell in a roughly linear way with age.

Next came a second PCR, run for about 7 to 12 cycles, which used a sample-barcoded 5' primer along with a J-beta primer mix. TCRdb passed the 5' RACE reads through MiXCR, listing each CDR3 protein once. The profile shows about 1,500,000 distinct CDR3 sequences, about 30% of them singletons. The chain combines TRBV5-1 with TRBJ1-1; D is unresolved. This sequence originates from a woman in her thirties in good health. The source material was blood. CDR3: CASSFPDTEAFF. As DNA, the CDR3 is TGCGCCAGCAGCTTCCCGGACACTGAAGCTTTCTTT.